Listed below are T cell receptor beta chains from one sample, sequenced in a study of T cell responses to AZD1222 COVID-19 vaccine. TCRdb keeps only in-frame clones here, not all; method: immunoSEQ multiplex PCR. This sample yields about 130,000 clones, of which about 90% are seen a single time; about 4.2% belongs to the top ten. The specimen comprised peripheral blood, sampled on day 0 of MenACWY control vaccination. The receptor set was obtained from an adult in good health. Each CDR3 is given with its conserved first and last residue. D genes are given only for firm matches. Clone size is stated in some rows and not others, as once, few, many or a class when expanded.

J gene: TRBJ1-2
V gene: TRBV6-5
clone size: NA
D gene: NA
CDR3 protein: CATPSWANYGYTF
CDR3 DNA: TGTGCCACCCCGTCCTGGGCTAACTATGGCTACACCTTC

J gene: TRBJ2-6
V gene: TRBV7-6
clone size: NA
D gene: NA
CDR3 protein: CASRQPGGRFGANVLTF
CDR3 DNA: TGTGCCAGCAGACAACCCGGTGGGAGGTTCGGGGCCAACGTCCTGACTTTC

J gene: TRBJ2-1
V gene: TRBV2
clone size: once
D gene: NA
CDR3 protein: CASSESLDPNEQFF
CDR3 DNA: TGTGCCAGCAGTGAGTCGCTAGACCCCAATGAGCAGTTCTTC

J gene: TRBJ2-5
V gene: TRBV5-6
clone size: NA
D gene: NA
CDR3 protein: CASSRSWGAFSQETQYF
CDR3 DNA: TGTGCCAGCAGCCGAAGTTGGGGGGCGTTCTCCCAAGAGACCCAGTACTTC

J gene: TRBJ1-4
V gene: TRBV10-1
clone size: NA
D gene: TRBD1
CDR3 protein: CASSESRGQGASNEKLFF
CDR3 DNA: TGCGCCAGCAGTGAGTCGAGGGGACAGGGGGCTTCTAATGAAAAACTGTTTTTT

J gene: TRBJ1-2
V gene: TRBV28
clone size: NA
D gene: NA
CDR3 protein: CASSFSGRGNYGYTF
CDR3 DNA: TGTGCCAGCAGTTTCAGCGGCCGGGGAAACTATGGCTACACCTTC

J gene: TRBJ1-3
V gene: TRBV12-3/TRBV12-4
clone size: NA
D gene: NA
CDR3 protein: CASRQNSGNTIYF
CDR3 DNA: TGTGCCAGCAGGCAGAATTCTGGAAACACCATATATTTT

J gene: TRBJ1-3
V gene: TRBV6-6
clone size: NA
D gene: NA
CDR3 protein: CASSYDNNSGNTIYF
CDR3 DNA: TGTGCCAGCAGTTACGACAACAACTCTGGAAACACCATATATTTT

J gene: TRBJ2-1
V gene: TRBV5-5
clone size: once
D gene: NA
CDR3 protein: CASSLVPRSSYNEQFF
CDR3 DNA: TGTGCCAGCAGCTTGGTCCCTAGGAGCTCCTACAATGAGCAGTTCTTC

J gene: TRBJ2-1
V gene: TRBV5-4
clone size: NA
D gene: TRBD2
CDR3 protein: CASSGTSGGYNEQFF
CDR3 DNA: TGTGCCAGCAGCGGCACTAGCGGAGGGTACAATGAGCAGTTCTTC

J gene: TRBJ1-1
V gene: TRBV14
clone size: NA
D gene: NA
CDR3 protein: CASSKGRFQATLMNTEAFF
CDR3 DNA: TGTGCCAGCAGCAAAGGGCGGTTCCAGGCGACCCTTATGAACACTGAAGCTTTCTTT

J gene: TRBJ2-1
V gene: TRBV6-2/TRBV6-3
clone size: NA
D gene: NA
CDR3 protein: CASSYSDWSEQFF
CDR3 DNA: TGTGCCAGCAGTTATTCCGACTGGAGTGAGCAGTTCTTC

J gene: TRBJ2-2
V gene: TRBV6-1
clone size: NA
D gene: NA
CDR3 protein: CASSEFLANTGELFF
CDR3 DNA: TGTGCCAGCAGTGAATTTCTAGCGAACACCGGGGAGCTGTTTTTT

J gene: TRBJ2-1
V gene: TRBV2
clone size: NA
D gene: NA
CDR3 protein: CASRPDGGSANEQFF
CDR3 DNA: TGTGCCAGCAGGCCGGACGGCGGGTCGGCCAATGAGCAGTTCTTC

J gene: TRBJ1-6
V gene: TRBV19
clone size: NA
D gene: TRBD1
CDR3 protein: CASSVTGGSYSPLHF
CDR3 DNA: TGTGCCAGTAGTGTGACAGGGGGTTCTTATTCACCCCTCCACTTT

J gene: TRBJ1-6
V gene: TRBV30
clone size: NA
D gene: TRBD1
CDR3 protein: CAWSVSQGASPLHF
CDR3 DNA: TGTGCCTGGAGTGTATCACAGGGGGCTTCACCCCTCCACTTT

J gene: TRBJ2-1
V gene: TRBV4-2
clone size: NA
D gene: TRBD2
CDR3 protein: CASSPLLASSYNEQFF
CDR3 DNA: TGTGCCAGCAGCCCCTTACTAGCGAGCTCCTACAATGAGCAGTTCTTC

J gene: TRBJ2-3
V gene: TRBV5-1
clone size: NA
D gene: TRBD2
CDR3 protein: CASSFVPSGEVTDTQYF
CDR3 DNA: TGCGCCAGCAGCTTTGTGCCTAGCGGGGAGGTAACAGATACGCAGTATTTT

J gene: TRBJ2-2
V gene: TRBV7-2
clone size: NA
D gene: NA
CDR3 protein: CASSLGTGELFF
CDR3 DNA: TGTGCCAGCAGCTTGGGCACCGGGGAGCTGTTTTTT

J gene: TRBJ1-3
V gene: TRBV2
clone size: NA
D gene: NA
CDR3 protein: CASSLVSGRGNTIYF
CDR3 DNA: TGTGCCAGCAGTCTAGTCAGCGGACGGGGAAACACCATATATTTT

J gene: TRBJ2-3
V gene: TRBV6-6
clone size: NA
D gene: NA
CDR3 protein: CASSYLADTQYF
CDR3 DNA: TGTGCCAGCAGTTACCTCGCCGATACGCAGTATTTT

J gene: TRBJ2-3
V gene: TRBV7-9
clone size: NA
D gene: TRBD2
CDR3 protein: CASSLQGGGADTQYF
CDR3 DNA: TGTGCCAGCAGCTTACAGGGTGGGGGGGCAGATACGCAGTATTTT

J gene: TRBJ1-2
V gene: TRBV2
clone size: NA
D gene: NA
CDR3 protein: CASSTGGPYGYTF
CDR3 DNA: TGTGCCAGCAGCACCGGGGGACCCTATGGCTACACCTTC

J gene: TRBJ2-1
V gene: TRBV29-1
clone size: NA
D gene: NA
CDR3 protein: CSVEGLEINEQFF
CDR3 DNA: TGCAGCGTTGAAGGGCTAGAAATCAATGAGCAGTTCTTC

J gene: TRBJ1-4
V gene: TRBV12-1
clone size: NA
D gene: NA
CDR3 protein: CASRPTGTPTNEKLFF
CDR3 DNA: TGTGCCAGCAGACCGACAGGGACTCCAACTAATGAAAAACTGTTTTTT

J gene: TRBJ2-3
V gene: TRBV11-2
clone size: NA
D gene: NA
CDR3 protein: CASSLAAGALRTDTQYF
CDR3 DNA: TGTGCCAGCAGCTTAGCGGCGGGGGCCCTACGCACAGATACGCAGTATTTT

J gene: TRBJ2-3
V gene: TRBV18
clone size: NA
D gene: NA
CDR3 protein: CASSLYQATTDTQYF
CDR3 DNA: TGTGCCAGCTCTTTGTACCAGGCGACCACAGATACGCAGTATTTT

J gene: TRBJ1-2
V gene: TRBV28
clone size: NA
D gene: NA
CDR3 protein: CASRPLRAGKSAGKSYGYTF
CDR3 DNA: TGTGCCAGCCGACCCCTGCGAGCAGGGAAGAGCGCCGGTAAGAGTTATGGCTACACCTTC

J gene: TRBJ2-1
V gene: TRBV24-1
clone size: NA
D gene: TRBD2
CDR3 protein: CATSDVGGGEQFF
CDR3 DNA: TGTGCCACCAGTGATGTCGGCGGGGGGGAGCAGTTCTTC

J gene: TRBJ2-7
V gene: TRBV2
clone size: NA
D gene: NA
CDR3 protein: CASRSGSGGEQYF
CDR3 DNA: TGTGCCAGCCGTAGCGGAAGTGGGGGTGAGCAGTACTTC

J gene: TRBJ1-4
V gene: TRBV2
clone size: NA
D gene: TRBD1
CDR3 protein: CATGTGNEKLFF
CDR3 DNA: TGTGCCACCGGGACAGGCAATGAAAAACTGTTTTTT

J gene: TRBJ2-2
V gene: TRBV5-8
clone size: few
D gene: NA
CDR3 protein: CASSLGLNTGELFF
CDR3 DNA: TGTGCCAGCAGCTTGGGCTTGAACACCGGGGAGCTGTTTTTT

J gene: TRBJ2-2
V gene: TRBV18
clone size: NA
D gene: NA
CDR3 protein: CASSRTDPGELFF
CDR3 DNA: TGTGCCAGCTCGAGGACCGACCCCGGGGAGCTGTTTTTT

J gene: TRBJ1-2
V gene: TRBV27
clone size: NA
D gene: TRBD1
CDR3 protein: CASSRDRESEGYTF
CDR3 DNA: TGTGCCAGCAGCCGGGACAGAGAAAGTGAGGGCTACACCTTC

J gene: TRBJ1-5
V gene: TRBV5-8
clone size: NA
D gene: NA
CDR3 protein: CASCAGTSNQPQHF
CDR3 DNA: TGTGCCAGCTGCGCCGGGACTAGCAATCAGCCCCAGCATTTT